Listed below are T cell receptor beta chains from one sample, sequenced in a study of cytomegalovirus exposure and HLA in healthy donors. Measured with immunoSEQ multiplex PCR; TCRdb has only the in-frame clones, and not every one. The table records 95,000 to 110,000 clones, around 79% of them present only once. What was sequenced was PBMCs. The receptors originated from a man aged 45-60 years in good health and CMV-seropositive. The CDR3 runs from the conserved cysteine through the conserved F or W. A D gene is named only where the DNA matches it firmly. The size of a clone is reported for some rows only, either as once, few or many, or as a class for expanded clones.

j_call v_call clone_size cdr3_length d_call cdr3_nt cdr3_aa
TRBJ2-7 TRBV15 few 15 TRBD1 TGTGCCACCAGCAGGGGGGGGACAGGGGAATACGAGCAGTACTTC CATSRGGTGEYEQYF
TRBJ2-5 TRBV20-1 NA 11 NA TGCAGTGCGAGGAATCAAGAGACCCAGTACTTC CSARNQETQYF
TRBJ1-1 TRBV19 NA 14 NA TGTGCCACCTCCGCCGCCCAGGGTGGCACTGAAGCTTTCTTT CATSAAQGGTEAFF
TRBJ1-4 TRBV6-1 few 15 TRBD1 TGTGCCAGCAGTGAAGCCCGGACAGGGTTTGAAAAACTGTTTTTT CASSEARTGFEKLFF
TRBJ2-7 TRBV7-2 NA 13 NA TGTGCCAGCAGCTTAAAACGGGAGCACGAGCAGTACTTC CASSLKREHEQYF
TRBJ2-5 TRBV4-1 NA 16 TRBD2 TGCGCCAGCAGCCAAGATCAAGCGGGAGTAGGAGAGACCCAGTACTTC CASSQDQAGVGETQYF
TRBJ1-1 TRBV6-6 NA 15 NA TGTGCCAGCAGAGAAACAGGGTCGGTGACCACTGAAGCTTTCTTT CASRETGSVTTEAFF
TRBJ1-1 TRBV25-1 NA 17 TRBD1 TGTGCCAGCAGTGAGCAGATCCTAGGGGGCTCGGTCACTGAAGCTTTCTTT CASSEQILGGSVTEAFF
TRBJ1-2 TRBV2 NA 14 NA TGTGCCAGCGTAGCAGGGCCGGCTAACTATGGCTACACCTTC CASVAGPANYGYTF
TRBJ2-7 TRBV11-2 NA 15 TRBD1 TGTGCCAGCAGCTTGATCAGGGGGACGATATACGAGCAGTACTTC CASSLIRGTIYEQYF
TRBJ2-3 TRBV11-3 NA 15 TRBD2 TGTGCCAGCAGCTTAGGTGGGAGGGCCATGGGTACGCAGTATTTT CASSLGGRAMGTQYF
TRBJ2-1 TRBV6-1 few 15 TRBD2 TGTGCCAGCACTGGGTGGACTAGCGGGAGTGTTGAGCAGTTCTTC CASTGWTSGSVEQFF
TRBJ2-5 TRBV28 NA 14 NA TGTGCCAGCAGCAGGGACTGGCTGGGGGAGACCCAGTACTTC CASSRDWLGETQYF
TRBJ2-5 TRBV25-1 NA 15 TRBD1 TGTGCCAGCAGTGACCGGGACAGAAACCAAGAGACCCAGTACTTC CASSDRDRNQETQYF
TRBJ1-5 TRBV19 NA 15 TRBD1 TGTGCCAGTAGTATGTGGGGACAGAGCAATCAGCCCCAGCATTTT CASSMWGQSNQPQHF
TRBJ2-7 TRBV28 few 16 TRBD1 TGTGCCAGCAGCCCCCGGGGTAGGGGACAGAACAACGAGCAGTACTTC CASSPRGRGQNNEQYF
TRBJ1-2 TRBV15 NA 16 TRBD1 TGTGCCACCAGCAGAGGAAACAGGGGTAATCTTCATGGCTACACCTTC CATSRGNRGNLHGYTF
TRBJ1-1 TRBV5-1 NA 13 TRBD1 TGCGCCAGCAGAGGGACAGGGAACACTGAAGCTTTCTTT CASRGTGNTEAFF
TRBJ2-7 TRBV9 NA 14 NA TGTGCCAGCAGCGCTACCGGGACTTCCTACGAGCAGTACTTC CASSATGTSYEQYF
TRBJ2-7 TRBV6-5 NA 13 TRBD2 TGTGCCAGCAGTAGCCGCGGGGGTGGCGAGCAGTACTTC CASSSRGGGEQYF
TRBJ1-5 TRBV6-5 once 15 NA TGTGCCAGCAGTTACTCCCAGGGTTCCGGACAGCCCCAGCATTTT CASSYSQGSGQPQHF
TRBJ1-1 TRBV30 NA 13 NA TGTGCCTGGAAAATTTCGGGGAACACTGAAGCTTTCTTT CAWKISGNTEAFF
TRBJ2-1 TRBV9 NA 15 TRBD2 TGTGCCAGCAGCGTAGAGCCTAGCGGGACCTATGAGCAGTTCTTC CASSVEPSGTYEQFF
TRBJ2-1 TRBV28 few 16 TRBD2 TGTGCCAGCAGTTTGGATAGAGGCGGGAGGGCCGATGAGCAGTTCTTC CASSLDRGGRADEQFF
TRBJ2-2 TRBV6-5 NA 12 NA TGTGCCAGCACCGGTTACACCGGGGAGCTGTTTTTT CASTGYTGELFF
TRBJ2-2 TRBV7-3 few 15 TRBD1 TGTGCCAGCAGCCTGGGACAGGGTTCGGCCGGGGAGCTGTTTTTT CASSLGQGSAGELFF
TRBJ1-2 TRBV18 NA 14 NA TGTGCCAGCTCACCAGAGGTTGACGGCTATGGCTACACCTTC CASSPEVDGYGYTF
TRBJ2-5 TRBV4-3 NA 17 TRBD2 TGCGCCAGCAGCCAAGCCTCGAGAGCGGGAGGGGGGGAGACCCAGTACTTC CASSQASRAGGGETQYF
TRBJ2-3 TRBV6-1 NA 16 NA TGTGCCAGCAGTGAAGCGAGTGGCGGGTTTGCAGATACGCAGTATTTT CASSEASGGFADTQYF
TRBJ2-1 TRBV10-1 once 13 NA TGCGCCAGCCCGCGCTCTATATACAATGAGCAGTTCTTC CASPRSIYNEQFF
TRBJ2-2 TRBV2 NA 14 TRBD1 TGTGCCAGCAGTCGACAGGGTGACACCGGGGAGCTGTTTTTT CASSRQGDTGELFF
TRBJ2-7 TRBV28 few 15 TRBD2 TGTGCCAGCAGCCGATCAAGGGAGGGGAGGTTCGAGCAGTACTTC CASSRSREGRFEQYF
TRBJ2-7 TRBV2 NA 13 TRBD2 TGTGCCAGCACCGACGTGGGAGGGGACGAGCAGTACTTC CASTDVGGDEQYF
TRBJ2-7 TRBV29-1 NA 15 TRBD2 TGCAGCGCCGAGGGGACTAGCGGTAGCTCCTACGAGCAGTACTTC CSAEGTSGSSYEQYF
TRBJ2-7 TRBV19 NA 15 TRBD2 TGTGCCAGTAGTTCAGGCCCTAGCGGGAGCGACGAGCAGTACTTC CASSSGPSGSDEQYF
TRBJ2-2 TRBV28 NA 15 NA TGTGCCAGCAGTTTATCACGACAGTACACCGGGGAGCTGTTTTTT CASSLSRQYTGELFF
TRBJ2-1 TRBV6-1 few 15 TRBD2 TGTGCCAGCAGTTTGGGACTAGAGGGGTACAATGAGCAGTTCTTC CASSLGLEGYNEQFF
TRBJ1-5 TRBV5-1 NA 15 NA TGCGCCAGCAGCTTGTCTCCGTATAGCAATCAGCCCCAGCATTTT CASSLSPYSNQPQHF
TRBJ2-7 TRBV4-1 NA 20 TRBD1 TGCGCCAGCAGCCAAGAGGTGCCGGACAGGGCCCCTCGGAGTCTTGCGGAGCAGTACTTC CASSQEVPDRAPRSLAEQYF
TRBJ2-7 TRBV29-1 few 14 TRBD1 TGCAGCGTTTCCGGACAGGGCCTCTCCTACGAGCAGTACTTC CSVSGQGLSYEQYF
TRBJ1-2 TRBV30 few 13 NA TGTGCCTGGACCCCGACTGAGTCCTATGGCTACACCTTC CAWTPTESYGYTF
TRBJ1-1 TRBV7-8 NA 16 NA TGTGCCAGCAGCTTAGTAGGGGTCGGCTCGAACACTGAAGCTTTCTTT CASSLVGVGSNTEAFF
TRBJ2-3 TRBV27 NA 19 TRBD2 TGTGCCAGCAGTTTAAGGTCCACCCGCGGGAGGGTTTTTGATAGTACGCAGTATTTT CASSLRSTRGRVFDSTQYF
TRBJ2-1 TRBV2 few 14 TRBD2 TGTGCCAGCATCCGACTAGCGGGGTCAAGGGGACTTTTCTTC CASIRLAGSRGLFF
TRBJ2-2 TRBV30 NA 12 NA TGTGCCTGGAGTAGGGGGTCCGGGGAGCTGTTTTTT CAWSRGSGELFF
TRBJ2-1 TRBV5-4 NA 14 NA TGTGCCAGCAGCCCAGAGGGAACGAGTCATGGGCAGTTCTTC CASSPEGTSHGQFF
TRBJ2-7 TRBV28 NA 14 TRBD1 TGTGCCAGCTCTCCGGACAGGGTACTCTACGAGCAGTACTTC CASSPDRVLYEQYF
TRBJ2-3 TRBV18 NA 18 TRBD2 TGTGCCAGCTCCGTTATGGCGGGAGCGTGGGGTAGCACAGATACGCAGTATTTT CASSVMAGAWGSTDTQYF
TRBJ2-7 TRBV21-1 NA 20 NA TGTGCCAGCACCAGGGACCGCCTGGATCTTGCGAAGCGGGAGTTAAACGAGCAGTACTTC CASTRDRLDLAKRELNEQYF
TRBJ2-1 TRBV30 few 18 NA TGTGCCTGGACCCAGCGCCGGGAGCCCCCTTTCCTCTACAATGAGCAGTTCTTC CAWTQRREPPFLYNEQFF
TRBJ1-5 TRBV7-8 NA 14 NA TGTGCCAGCAGCTTAGGGCAGGCCAATCAGCCCCAGCATTTT CASSLGQANQPQHF
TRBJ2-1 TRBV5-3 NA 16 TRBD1 TGTGCCAGAAGGACAGGGGGACCGAGCTCCTACAATGAGCAGTTCTTC CARRTGGPSSYNEQFF
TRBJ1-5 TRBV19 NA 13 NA TGTGCCAGTAGTAACCAGGGAATTCAGCCCCAGCATTTT CASSNQGIQPQHF
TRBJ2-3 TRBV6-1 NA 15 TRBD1 TGTGCCAGCAGATTCCAGGGACAGAGCACAGATACGCAGTATTTT CASRFQGQSTDTQYF